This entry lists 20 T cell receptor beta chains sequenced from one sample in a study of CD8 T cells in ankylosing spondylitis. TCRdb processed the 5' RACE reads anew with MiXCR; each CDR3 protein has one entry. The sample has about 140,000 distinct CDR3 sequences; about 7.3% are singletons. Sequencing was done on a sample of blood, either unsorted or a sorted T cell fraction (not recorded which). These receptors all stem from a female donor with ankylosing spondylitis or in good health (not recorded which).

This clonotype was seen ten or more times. The CDR3 here is CGGEDTGELFF. The CDR3 nucleotides read TGCGGAGGGGAGGACACCGGGGAGCTGTTTTTT. This chain uses TRBV20-1 with TRBJ2-2; D might be TRBD2 (6 bases). The CDR3 contains 11 residues. Germline CDR1 DFQATT, CDR2 SNEGSKA (reference sequence).

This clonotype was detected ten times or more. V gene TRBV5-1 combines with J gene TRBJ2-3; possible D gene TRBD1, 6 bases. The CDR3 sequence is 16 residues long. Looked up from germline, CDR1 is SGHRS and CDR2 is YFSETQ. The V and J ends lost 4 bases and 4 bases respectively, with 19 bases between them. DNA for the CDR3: TGCGCCAGCAGCCAAGACAGGCCTACCGGCGCAGATACGCAGTATTTT. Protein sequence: CASSQDRPTGADTQYF.

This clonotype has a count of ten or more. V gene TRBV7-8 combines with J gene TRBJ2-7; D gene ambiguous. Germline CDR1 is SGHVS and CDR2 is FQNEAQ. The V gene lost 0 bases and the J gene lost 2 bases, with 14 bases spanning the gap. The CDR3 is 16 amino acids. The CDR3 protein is CASSLAVSRLTYEQYF. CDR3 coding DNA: TGTGCCAGCAGCTTAGCAGTGAGCAGGCTCACCTACGAGCAGTACTTC. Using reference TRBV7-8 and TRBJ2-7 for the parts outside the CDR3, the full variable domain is GAGVSQSPRYKVAKRGQDVALRCDPISGHVSLFWYQQALGQGPEFLTYFQNEAQLDKSGLPSDRFFAERPEGSVSTLKIQRTQQEDSAVYLCASSLAVSRLTYEQYFGPGTRLTVT.

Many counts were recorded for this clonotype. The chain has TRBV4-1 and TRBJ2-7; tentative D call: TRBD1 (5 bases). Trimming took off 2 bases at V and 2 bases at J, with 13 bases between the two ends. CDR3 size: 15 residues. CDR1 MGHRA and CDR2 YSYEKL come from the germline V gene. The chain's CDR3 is CASSQRQSITYEQYF. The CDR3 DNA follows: TGCGCCAGCAGCCAAAGACAGTCCATTACCTACGAGCAGTACTTC.

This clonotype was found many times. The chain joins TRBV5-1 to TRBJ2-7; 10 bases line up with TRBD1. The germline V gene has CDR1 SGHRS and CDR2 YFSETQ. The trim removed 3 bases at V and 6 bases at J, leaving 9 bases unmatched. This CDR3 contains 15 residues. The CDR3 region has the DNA TGCGCCAGCAGCTCCACTACGGGACAGGGGTCCGAGCAGTACTTC. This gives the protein CASSSTTGQGSEQYF.

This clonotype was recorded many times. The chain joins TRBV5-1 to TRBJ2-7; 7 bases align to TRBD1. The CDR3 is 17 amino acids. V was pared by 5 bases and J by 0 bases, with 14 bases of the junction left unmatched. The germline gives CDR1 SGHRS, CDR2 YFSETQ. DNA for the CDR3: TGCGCCAGCAGTTCTCTACCGGACAGGTCAAGCTCCTACGAGCAGTACTTC. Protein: CASSSLPDRSSSYEQYF.

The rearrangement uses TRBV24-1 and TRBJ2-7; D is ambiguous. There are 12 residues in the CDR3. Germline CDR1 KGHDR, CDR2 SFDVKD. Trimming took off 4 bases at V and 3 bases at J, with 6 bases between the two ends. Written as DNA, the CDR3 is TGTGCCACCAGTGACGGCAGCTACGAGCAGTACTTC. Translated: CATSDGSYEQYF.

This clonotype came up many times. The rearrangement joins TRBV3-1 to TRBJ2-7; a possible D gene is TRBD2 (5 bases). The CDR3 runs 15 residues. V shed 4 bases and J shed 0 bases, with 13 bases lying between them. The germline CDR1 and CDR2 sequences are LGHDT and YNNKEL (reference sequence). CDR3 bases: TGTGCCAGCAGCCGAGGGCTACCTCCCTCCTACGAGCAGTACTTC. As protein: CASSRGLPPSYEQYF.

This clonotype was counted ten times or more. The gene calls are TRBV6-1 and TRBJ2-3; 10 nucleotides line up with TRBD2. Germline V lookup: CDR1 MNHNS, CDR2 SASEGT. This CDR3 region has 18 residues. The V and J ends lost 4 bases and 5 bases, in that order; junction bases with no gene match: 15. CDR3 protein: CASSGRLHSGGPEDTQYF. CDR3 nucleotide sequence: TGTGCCAGCAGTGGCCGGCTTCATAGCGGGGGGCCGGAAGATACGCAGTATTTT.

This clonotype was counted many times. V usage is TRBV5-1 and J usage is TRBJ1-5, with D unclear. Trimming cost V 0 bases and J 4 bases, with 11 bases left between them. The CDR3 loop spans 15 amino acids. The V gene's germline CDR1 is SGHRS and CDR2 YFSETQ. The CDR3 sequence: CASSLGVGWNQPQHF. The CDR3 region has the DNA TGCGCCAGCAGCTTGGGGGTAGGATGGAATCAGCCCCAGCATTTT.

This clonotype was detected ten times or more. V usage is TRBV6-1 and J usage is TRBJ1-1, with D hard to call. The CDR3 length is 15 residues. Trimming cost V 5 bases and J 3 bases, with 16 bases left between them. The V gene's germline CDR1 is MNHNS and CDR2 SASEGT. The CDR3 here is CASSQYLLGDTEAFF. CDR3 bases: TGTGCCAGCAGTCAATACCTCCTCGGAGACACTGAAGCTTTCTTT.

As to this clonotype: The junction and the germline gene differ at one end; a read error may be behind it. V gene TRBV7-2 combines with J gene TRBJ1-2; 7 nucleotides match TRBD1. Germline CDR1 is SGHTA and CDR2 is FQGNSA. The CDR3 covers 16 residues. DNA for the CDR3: TGTGTCAGCAGCTTAACACTAACAGGGGCCTACTATGGCTACACCTTC. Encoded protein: CVSSLTLTGAYYGYTF.

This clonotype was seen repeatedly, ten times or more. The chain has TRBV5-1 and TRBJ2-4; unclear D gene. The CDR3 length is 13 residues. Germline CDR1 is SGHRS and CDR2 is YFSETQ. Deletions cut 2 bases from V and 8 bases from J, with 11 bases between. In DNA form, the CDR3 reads TGCGCCAGCAGCTTACCCGACCGGGACATTCAGTACTTC. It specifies CASSLPDRDIQYF.

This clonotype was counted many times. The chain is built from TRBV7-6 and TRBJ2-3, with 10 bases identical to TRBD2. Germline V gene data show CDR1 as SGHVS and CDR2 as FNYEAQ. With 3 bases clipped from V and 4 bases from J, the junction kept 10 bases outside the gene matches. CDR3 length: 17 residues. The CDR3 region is CASSFRSGGAQSDTQYF. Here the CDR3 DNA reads TGTGCCAGCAGCTTTAGAAGCGGGGGGGCCCAGTCAGATACGCAGTATTTT.

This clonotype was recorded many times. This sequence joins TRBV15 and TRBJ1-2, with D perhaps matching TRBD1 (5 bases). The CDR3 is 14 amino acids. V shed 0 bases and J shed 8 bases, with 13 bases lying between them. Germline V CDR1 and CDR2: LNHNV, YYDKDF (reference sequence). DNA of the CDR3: TGTGCCACCAGCAGAGATTCAGGGACGGAGGGCTACACCTTC. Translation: CATSRDSGTEGYTF.

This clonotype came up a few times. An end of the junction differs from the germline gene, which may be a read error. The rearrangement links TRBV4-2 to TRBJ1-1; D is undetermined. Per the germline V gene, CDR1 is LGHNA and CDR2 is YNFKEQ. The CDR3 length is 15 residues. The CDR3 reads CASSPNPGGNAEAFF. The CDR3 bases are TGTGCCAGCAGCCCCAATCCGGGAGGGAACGCTGAAGCTTTCTTT.

The CDR3 DNA reads TGTGCCAGTAGTCCCCTCGACAGGGGGTATGATGGCTACACCTTC. Protein: CASSPLDRGYDGYTF. The chain joins TRBV19 to TRBJ1-2; 9 bases align to TRBD1. Germline CDR1 LNHDA, CDR2 SQIVND (reference sequence). The V gene end was trimmed by 5 bases and the J gene end by 6 bases; junction bases not matched to a gene: 10. The CDR3 has 15 residues.

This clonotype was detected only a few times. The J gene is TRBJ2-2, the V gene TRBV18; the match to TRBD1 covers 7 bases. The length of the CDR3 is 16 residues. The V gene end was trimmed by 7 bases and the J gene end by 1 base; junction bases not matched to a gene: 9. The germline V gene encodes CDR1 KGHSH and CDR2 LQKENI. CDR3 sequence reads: CASFDDRAWNTGELFF. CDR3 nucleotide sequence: TGTGCCAGCTTCGACGACAGGGCCTGGAACACCGGGGAGCTGTTTTTT.

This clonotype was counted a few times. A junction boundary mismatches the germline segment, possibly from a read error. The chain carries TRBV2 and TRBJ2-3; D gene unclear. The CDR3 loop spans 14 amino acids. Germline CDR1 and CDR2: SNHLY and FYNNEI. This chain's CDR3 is CASSEGFLTDTQYF. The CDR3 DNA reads TGTGCCAGCAGCGAAGGCTTCCTCACAGATACGCAGTATTTT.

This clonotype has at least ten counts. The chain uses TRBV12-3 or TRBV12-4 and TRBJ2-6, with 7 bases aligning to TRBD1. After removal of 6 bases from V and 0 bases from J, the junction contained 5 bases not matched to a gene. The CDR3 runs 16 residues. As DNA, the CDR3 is TGTGCCAGCAGGTCGACAGGGCACTCTGGGGCCAACGTCCTGACTTTC. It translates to CASRSTGHSGANVLTF.